The 32 T cell receptor beta chains below were found in one sample sequenced in a study of cytomegalovirus exposure and HLA in healthy donors. PCR involved 60 Vbeta and 13 Jbeta primers. Method: immunoSEQ multiplex PCR; TCRdb's copy keeps in-frame clones and lacks some. The specimen's table records approximately 70,000 clones. The sequenced material came from PBMCs. These receptors were taken from a woman aged 40-49 years in good health and CMV-seropositive.

This chain links TRBV19 with TRBJ2-1, with D tentatively TRBD1 (6 bases). Germline CDR1 and CDR2: LNHDA and SQIVND (reference sequence). The CDR3 is 15 amino acids. Trimming took 5 bases from V and 4 from J, leaving 15 bases between them. The CDR3 is CASSFGAQGYNEQFF. Here the CDR3 DNA reads TGTGCCAGTAGTTTCGGGGCGCAGGGGTACAATGAGCAGTTCTTC.

The chain has TRBV29-1 and TRBJ1-2, with TRBD1 matching over 8 bases. Looked up from germline, CDR1 is SQVTM and CDR2 is ANQGSEA. V lost 7 bases to trimming and J lost 3 bases; unmatched junction nucleotides: 4. The CDR3 has 12 amino acids. The CDR3 DNA follows: TGCAGCGATTTACAGGGGGACTATGGCTACACCTTC. It codes for CSDLQGDYGYTF.

The chain recombines TRBV9 with TRBJ2-7, with a weak D call TRBD2 (6 bases). CDR1 and CDR2 from the germline V gene are SGDLS and YYNGEE. Trimming removed 1 base at V and 2 bases at J, with 13 bases between. This CDR3 spans 15 amino acids. The CDR3 protein is CASSVTEGQTYEQYF. The CDR3 bases are TGTGCCAGCAGCGTAACGGAGGGTCAGACCTACGAGCAGTACTTC.

This chain uses TRBV29-1 with TRBJ2-3, with D possibly TRBD2 on 6 matching bases. Trimming shortened V by 6 bases and J by 12 bases, and 22 bases separated the two germline ends. Germline V lookup: CDR1 SQVTM, CDR2 ANQGSEA. The CDR3 is made up of 13 amino acids. Here the CDR3 DNA reads TGCAGCGTCGAACAAGATAGCGGACCCCGTCAGTATTTT. As protein: CSVEQDSGPRQYF.

This sequence joins TRBV27 and TRBJ2-3, with 7 bases aligning to TRBD1. Trimming removed 8 bases from V and 4 bases from J; junction bases left unmatched: 9. Germline V gene lookup returns CDR1 MNHEY and CDR2 SMNVEV (reference sequence). This CDR3 is 14 amino acids long. For the CDR3, the DNA is TGTGCCAGCGGTCCTGGGACAGCGGCAGATACGCAGTATTTT. Amino acid sequence: CASGPGTAADTQYF.

The chain is built from TRBV29-1 and TRBJ2-5; the match to TRBD2 covers 7 bases. The tail of the sequence fits TRBJ2-7 better, so the J call may be wrong. This CDR3 contains 13 residues. Germline CDR1 is SQVTM and CDR2 is ANQGSEA. The CDR3 here is CSVEYSGIVEQYF. The CDR3 DNA reads TGCAGCGTTGAATACAGCGGGATAGTCGAGCAGTACTTC.

J is TRBJ2-3 and V is TRBV18, with TRBD1 as a possible D gene (5 bases). This CDR3 contains 14 residues. Germline CDR1 reads KGHSH; CDR2 reads LQKENI. Deletions cut 1 base from V and 6 bases from J, with 11 bases between. The CDR3 loop is CASSPLSGQDTQYF. The CDR3, as DNA: TGTGCCAGCTCACCACTGTCAGGGCAGGATACGCAGTATTTT. The whole variable domain, filled in from reference TRBV18 and TRBJ2-3, reads NAGVMQNPRHLVRRRGQEARLRCSPMKGHSHVYWYRQLPEEGLKFMVYLQKENIIDESGMPKERFSAEFPKEGPSILRIQQVVRGDSAAYFCASSPLSGQDTQYFGPGTRLTVL.

The rearrangement uses TRBV9 and TRBJ2-7, with TRBD1 as a possible D gene (5 bases). The CDR3 length is 13 residues. The V and J ends lost 3 bases and 3 bases respectively, with 10 bases between them. The germline V gene encodes CDR1 SGDLS and CDR2 YYNGEE. The CDR3 loop is CASSEQGDYEQYF. The CDR3 coding sequence is TGTGCCAGCAGCGAGCAGGGTGACTACGAGCAGTACTTC. Full variable domain (rest looked up from reference TRBV9 and TRBJ2-7): DSGVTQTPKHLITATGQRVTLRCSPRSGDLSVYWYQQSLDQGLQFLIQYYNGEERAKGNILERFSAQQFPDLHSELNLSSLELGDSALYFCASSEQGDYEQYFGPGTRLTVT.

The V and J genes are TRBV19 and TRBJ2-3; 13 bases are shared with TRBD2. The CDR3 has 19 amino acids. The V and J ends lost 5 bases and 5 bases, in that order; junction bases with no gene match: 16. The germline CDR1 and CDR2 sequences are LNHDA and SQIVND (reference sequence). CDR3 sequence: CASSVQPSTSGRLGDTQYF. In nucleotides, the CDR3 is TGTGCCAGTAGTGTTCAACCGTCGACTAGCGGGAGGTTGGGAGATACGCAGTATTTT.

V and J are TRBV18 and TRBJ2-3, with 9 bases matching TRBD2. Germline values: CDR1 KGHSH, CDR2 LQKENI. The CDR3 totals 15 residues. V dropped 6 bases and J dropped 5; count of bases not matched to a gene: 9. CDR3: CASSPSREGEDTQYF. The CDR3 coding sequence is TGTGCCAGCTCCCCCTCGCGGGAGGGCGAAGATACGCAGTATTTT.

CDR3 in DNA: TGTGCCAGCAGCTTAGCGGGGGAGTACCAAGAGACCCAGTACTTC. Its translation is CASSLAGEYQETQYF. The rearrangement uses TRBV11-2 and TRBJ2-5; possible D gene TRBD2, 6 bases. The V end lost 1 base, the J end lost 0 bases, and 9 bases lay between the germline ends. Germline V gene data show CDR1 as SGHAT and CDR2 as FQNNGV. CDR3 length: 15 residues.

V usage is TRBV27 and J usage is TRBJ2-7; the D is unclear. In germline, CDR1 is MNHEY, CDR2 SMNVEV (reference sequence). Trimming cost V 3 bases and J 2 bases, with 17 bases left between them. This CDR3 is built from 16 residues. CDR3 protein: CASSFQPTDRTYEQYF. As DNA, the CDR3 is TGTGCCAGCAGTTTCCAGCCCACAGATCGAACCTACGAGCAGTACTTC.

The chain has TRBV12-5 and TRBJ1-2; D might be TRBD1 (5 bases). CDR1 and CDR2 (germline): LGHNT, FRNRAP. CDR3 length: 13 amino acids. V dropped 3 bases and J dropped 3 bases, with 8 bases sitting between them. The CDR3 bases are TGTGCTAGTGGTTTTCAGGGCCACTATGGCTACACCTTC. Amino acid sequence: CASGFQGHYGYTF.

This chain uses TRBV10-3 with TRBJ1-2, with D tentatively TRBD1 (6 bases). Germline lookup yields CDR1 ENHRY and CDR2 SYGVKD. Deletions cut 0 bases from V and 7 bases from J, with 12 bases between. CDR3 size: 14 residues. The CDR3 sequence: CAISESNRDGGYTF. CDR3 DNA: TGTGCCATCAGTGAGTCGAACAGGGATGGTGGCTACACCTTC.

The chain carries TRBV2 and TRBJ2-1, with 9 bases identical to TRBD2. This CDR3 has 15 amino acids. V shed 5 bases and J 4 bases; nucleotides not matched to a gene: 6. Germline V lookup: CDR1 SNHLY, CDR2 FYNNEI. CDR3 sequence (DNA): TGTGCCAGCAGTTTTGGGACTAGCCTTTACAATGAGCAGTTCTTC. This gives the protein CASSFGTSLYNEQFF.

V and J are TRBV28 and TRBJ2-1, with 8 bases fitting TRBD2. The CDR3 has 18 amino acids. Germline CDR1 is MDHEN and CDR2 is SYDVKM. J gave up 6 bases and V 6 bases, and 19 bases lay outside the gene matches. DNA of the CDR3: TGTGCCAGCAGGGCAAGGGGCTTTTCGGGACTAGGGGGCAATGAGCAGTTCTTC. Protein product: CASRARGFSGLGGNEQFF.

This rearrangement joins TRBV6-4 to TRBJ2-3; TRBD2 is a possible D gene (6 bases). This CDR3 region has 15 residues. V lost 4 bases and J lost 4, with 15 bases in between. Per the germline V gene, CDR1 is MRHNA and CDR2 is SNTAGT. CDR3 DNA: TGTGCCAGCAGTGTTCGGCCTAGCGAGTCAGATACGCAGTATTTT. As protein: CASSVRPSESDTQYF.

The V call is TRBV15, the J call TRBJ2-1; 8 bases match TRBD2. CDR3 length: 14 residues. V was pared by 5 bases and J by 2 bases, with 2 bases of the junction left unmatched. CDR1 and CDR2 (germline): LNHNV, YYDKDF (reference sequence). The CDR3: CATSPGGPYNEQFF. CDR3 in DNA: TGTGCCACCAGCCCGGGGGGGCCCTACAATGAGCAGTTCTTC.

The J gene is TRBJ2-1, the V gene TRBV5-6; the match to TRBD2 covers 8 bases. V trimming: 0 bases; J trimming: 8 bases; junction bases outside the gene matches: 10. In germline, CDR1 is SGHDT, CDR2 YYEEEE. The CDR3 extends over 16 amino acids. CDR3 in amino acids: CASSLAGTGGLYEQFF. Here the CDR3 DNA reads TGTGCCAGCAGCTTGGCCGGGACGGGAGGGCTCTATGAGCAGTTCTTC. Combining the CDR3 with reference TRBV5-6 and TRBJ2-1 gives the whole variable domain DAGVTQSPTHLIKTRGQQVTLRCSPKSGHDTVSWYQQALGQGPQFIFQYYEEEERQRGNFPDRFSGHQFPNYSSELNVNALLLGDSALYLCASSLAGTGGLYEQFFGPGTRLTVL.

The V and J genes are TRBV27 and TRBJ2-3, with a tentative D call TRBD1 (6 bases). Germline V gives CDR1 MNHEY, CDR2 SMNVEV (reference sequence). The CDR3 runs 15 residues. V was cut by 6 bases and J by 2 bases, with 15 bases left in between. CDR3 coding DNA: TGTGCCAGCAGCGTACAGGGCACCTACACAGATACGCAGTATTTT. It is translated as CASSVQGTYTDTQYF.

The J gene is TRBJ2-1, the V gene TRBV27, with 8 nucleotides matching TRBD1. J gave up 2 bases and V 2 bases, and 2 bases lay outside the gene matches. The CDR3 has 15 residues. Germline lookup yields CDR1 MNHEY and CDR2 SMNVEV (reference sequence). The CDR3 DNA is TGTGCCAGCAGTTTAGGGGGACAGGCCTACAATGAGCAGTTCTTC. It is translated as CASSLGGQAYNEQFF.

This chain connects TRBV6-1 to TRBJ1-1, with D perhaps TRBD1 (5 bases). CDR1 and CDR2 from the germline V gene are MNHNS and SASEGT. The CDR3 runs 13 residues. V lost 5 bases and J lost 1, with 8 bases in between. CDR3 in DNA: TGTGCCAGCAGTCGGCAGGGGAACACTGAAGCTTTCTTT. Amino acids: CASSRQGNTEAFF.

V gene TRBV19 combines with J gene TRBJ2-1; 12 positions match TRBD2. The CDR3 loop spans 16 amino acids. From germline, CDR1 is LNHDA and CDR2 SQIVND (reference sequence). V shed 4 bases and J 7 bases; nucleotides not matched to a gene: 8. The CDR3 nucleotides read TGTGCCAGTAGTACCACCACTAGCGGGGGGATGAATGAGCAGTTCTTC. It yields the protein CASSTTTSGGMNEQFF.

This chain connects TRBV15 to TRBJ2-2, with 10 bases aligning to TRBD2. Germline values: CDR1 LNHNV, CDR2 YYDKDF (reference sequence). V was clipped by 8 bases and J by 5 bases; unmatched bases: 2. This CDR3 contains 13 residues. The DNA for the CDR3 is TGTGCCACCGCAGCGGGAGGGACCGGGGAGCTGTTTTTT. This codes for CATAAGGTGELFF.

With regard to this clone: The same CDR3 can be traced to other DNA sequences in this sample. CDR3 protein: CASSSSGTNTNEQFF. CDR3 coding DNA: TGTGCCAGCAGCTCTTCTGGGACTAACACCAATGAGCAGTTCTTC. The V and J genes are TRBV7-3 and TRBJ2-1; 7 bases align to TRBD2. Germline values: CDR1 SGHTA, CDR2 FQGTGA. Trimming cost V 4 bases and J 6 bases; bases outside gene matches: 9. The CDR3 length is 15 residues.

The chain carries TRBV4-1 and TRBJ2-2, with TRBD1 matching over 9 bases. Looked up from germline, CDR1 is MGHRA and CDR2 is YSYEKL. The CDR3 has 17 residues. V shed 4 bases and J 0 bases; nucleotides not matched to a gene: 6. CDR3 residues: CASSRLGTGPNTGELFF. The CDR3 DNA follows: TGCGCCAGCAGCCGCTTGGGGACAGGGCCGAACACCGGGGAGCTGTTTTTT.

The chain is built from TRBV7-2 and TRBJ2-1; a possible D gene is TRBD2 (5 bases). The CDR3 spans 15 residues. From germline, CDR1 is SGHTA and CDR2 FQGNSA. Trimming cost V 5 bases and J 3 bases, with 14 bases left between them. CDR3 in amino acids: CASSLEAEVYNEQFF. For the CDR3, the DNA is TGTGCCAGCAGCCTCGAGGCGGAGGTCTACAATGAGCAGTTCTTC.

This chain joins TRBV5-1 and TRBJ1-4; the D gene is possibly TRBD1 (5 bases). The ends were cut back, 4 bases at V and 11 bases at J, with 21 bases in the middle. The CDR3 runs to 15 residues. CDR1 SGHRS and CDR2 YFSETQ come from the germline V gene. CDR3 DNA sequence: TGCGCCAGCAGCCCGGCGGGGGACGGCGGCTCGAAACTGTTTTTT. Translated, it gives CASSPAGDGGSKLFF.

The chain has TRBV19 and TRBJ1-5; the D gene is possibly TRBD1 (6 bases). Germline V gives CDR1 LNHDA, CDR2 SQIVND (reference sequence). This CDR3 comprises 20 residues. V shed 0 bases and J shed 0 bases, with 21 bases lying between them. CDR3 DNA: TGTGCCAGTAGTATAGATGGTGGAAGCCACAGGGCTATTAGCAATCAGCCCCAGCATTTT. Translating gives CASSIDGGSHRAISNQPQHF.

The rearrangement joins TRBV28 to TRBJ1-4; 7 nucleotides line up with TRBD1. CDR1 and CDR2 from the germline V gene are MDHEN and SYDVKM. V dropped 4 bases and J dropped 5; count of bases not matched to a gene: 7. The CDR3 contains 15 residues. CDR3 bases: TGTGCCAGCAGTTCGACAGGGCGATCCAATGAAAAACTGTTTTTT. This codes for CASSSTGRSNEKLFF.

This rearrangement joins TRBV18 to TRBJ2-1, with 8 nucleotides matching TRBD2. From germline, CDR1 is KGHSH and CDR2 LQKENI. The CDR3 sequence is 15 residues long. V shed 6 bases, J shed 7 bases, and the junction held 11 bases outside the gene matches. CDR3 nucleotide sequence: TGTGCCAGCTCTCAGAGCGGGGGCCTTTCGAATGAGCAGTTCTTC. Encoded protein: CASSQSGGLSNEQFF.

The genes are TRBV5-4 and TRBJ1-1, with D possibly being TRBD1 (6 bases). With 9 bases removed from V and 1 base from J, the gap between germline ends came to 10 bases. Germline V CDR1 and CDR2: SGHNT, YYREEE (reference sequence). This CDR3 is built from 12 residues. The chain's CDR3 is CATGTQNTEAFF. In DNA form, the CDR3 reads TGTGCCACCGGGACACAGAACACTGAAGCTTTCTTT.